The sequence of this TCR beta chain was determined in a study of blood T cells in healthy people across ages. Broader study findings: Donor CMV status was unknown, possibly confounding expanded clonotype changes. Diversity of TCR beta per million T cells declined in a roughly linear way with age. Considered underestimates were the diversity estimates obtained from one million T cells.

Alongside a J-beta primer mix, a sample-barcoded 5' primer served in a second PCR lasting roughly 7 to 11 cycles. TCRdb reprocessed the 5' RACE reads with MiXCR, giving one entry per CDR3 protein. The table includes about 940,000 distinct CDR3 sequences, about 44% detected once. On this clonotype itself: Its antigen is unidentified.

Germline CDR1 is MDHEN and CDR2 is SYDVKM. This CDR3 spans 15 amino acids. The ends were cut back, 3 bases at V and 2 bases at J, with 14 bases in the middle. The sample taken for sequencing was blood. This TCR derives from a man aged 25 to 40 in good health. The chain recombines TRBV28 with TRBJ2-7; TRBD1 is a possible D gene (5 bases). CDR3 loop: CASSFRVLGPYEQYF. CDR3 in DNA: TGTGCCAGCAGTTTCAGGGTTTTAGGTCCCTACGAGCAGTACTTC.